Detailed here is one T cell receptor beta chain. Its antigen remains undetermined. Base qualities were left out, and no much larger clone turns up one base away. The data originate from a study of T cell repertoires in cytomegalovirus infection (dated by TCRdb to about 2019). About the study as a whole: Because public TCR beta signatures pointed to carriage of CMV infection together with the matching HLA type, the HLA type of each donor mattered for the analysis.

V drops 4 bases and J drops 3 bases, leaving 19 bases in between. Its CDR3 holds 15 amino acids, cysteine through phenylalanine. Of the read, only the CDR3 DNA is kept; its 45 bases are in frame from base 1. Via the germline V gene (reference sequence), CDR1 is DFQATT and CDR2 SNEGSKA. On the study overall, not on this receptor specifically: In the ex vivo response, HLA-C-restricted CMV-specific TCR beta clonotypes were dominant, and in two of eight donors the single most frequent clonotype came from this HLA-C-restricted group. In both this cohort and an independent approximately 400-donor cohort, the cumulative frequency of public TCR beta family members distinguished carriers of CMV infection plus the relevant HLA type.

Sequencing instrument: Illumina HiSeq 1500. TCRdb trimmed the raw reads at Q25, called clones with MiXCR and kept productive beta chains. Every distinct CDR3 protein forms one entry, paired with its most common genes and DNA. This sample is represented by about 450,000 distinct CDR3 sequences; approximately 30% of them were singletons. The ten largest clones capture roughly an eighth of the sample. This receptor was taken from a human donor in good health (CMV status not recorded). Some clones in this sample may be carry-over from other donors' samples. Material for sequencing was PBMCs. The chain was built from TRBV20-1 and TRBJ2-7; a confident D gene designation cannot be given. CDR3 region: CSAINPTKGFYEQYF. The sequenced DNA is TGCAGTGCTATCAACCCAACGAAGGGATTCTACGAGCAGTACTTC.